This T cell receptor beta chain was identified in a study of T-cell reconstitution after alpha-beta-depleted transplantation in children. This CDR3 spans 14 amino acids. Trimming took 4 bases from V and 1 from J, leaving 11 bases between them. Germline V gene lookup returns CDR1 SGHDT and CDR2 YYEEEE. In its sample, this clonotype was seen many times. This sample's TCRbeta library carried unique molecular identifier barcodes. TCRdb itself ran the PCR reads through MiXCR, one entry per CDR3 protein. This table holds 150,000 to 200,000 distinct CDR3 sequences, 6.5% to 7.5% found once. The gene calls are TRBV5-6 and TRBJ1-1; the D gene is possibly TRBD1 (5 bases). The clonotype was recovered from a human donor who donated a stem cell graft to a child with Wiskott-Aldrich syndrome. The sequencing used PBMCs from the stem cell graft donor, collected from the stem cell graft. The CDR3 loop reads CASSITGRNTEAFF. The CDR3, as DNA: TGTGCCAGCAGCATTACAGGAAGGAACACTGAAGCTTTCTTT.